This TCR beta chain came from a study of OX40 agonist ivuxolimab in advanced cancers. Study summary: Partial response was recorded in three patients: one hepatocellular carcinoma and two cutaneous melanoma cases.

Profiled with immunoSEQ multiplex PCR; TCRdb holds only in-frame clones, not every one. Of roughly 80,000 clones in the sample, around nine tenths were seen once. There are 12 residues in the CDR3. Germline V CDR1 and CDR2: SEHNR, FQNEAQ (reference sequence). V dropped 5 bases and J dropped 5 bases, with 8 bases sitting between them. Study-wide points: The mean number of expanded clones was higher in CD8+ T cells than in CD4+.

Points on this clone: Its matching antigen is unknown.

The gene calls are TRBV7-9 and TRBJ2-3; possible D gene TRBD2, 5 bases. The clonotype was recovered from an adult with an advanced solid tumor such as melanoma, head and neck, liver or kidney cancer. The starting material was CD4+ or CD8+ T cells sorted from blood, obtained in a trial of the OX40 agonist ivuxolimab. CDR3 residues: CASSPDLDTQYF. The CDR3 DNA follows: TGTGCCAGCAGCCCGGACTTAGATACGCAGTATTTT.